The 27 T cell receptor beta chains given below trace back to one sample, sequenced in a study of blood T cell repertoires in COVID-19. Measured with immunoSEQ multiplex PCR; TCRdb has only the in-frame clones, and not every one. The table records roughly 290,000 clones, 80% to 90% of them present only once. Material for sequencing was PBMCs or T cells enriched from blood (not recorded which). These receptors originate from a man aged 25-40 years who had recovered from COVID-19.

This rearrangement joins TRBV5-1 to TRBJ2-5, with D tentatively TRBD2 (6 bases). Trimming stripped 4 bases from V and 5 bases from J, with 18 bases between. The CDR3 is 15 residues long. Per germline, CDR1 SGHRS and CDR2 YFSETQ. The CDR3 nucleotides are TGCGCCAGCAGCCTGACGCGGGGTATTTGGGAGACCCAGTACTTC. Its translation: CASSLTRGIWETQYF.

The genes are TRBV12-3 or TRBV12-4 and TRBJ1-2; weak D call: TRBD1 (6 bases). The CDR3 runs to 13 residues. Trimming cost V 6 bases and J 4 bases, with 12 bases left between them. The CDR3 bases are TGTGCCAGCAGACCCCCAGGGGCCTATGGCTACACCTTC. This translates into CASRPPGAYGYTF.

The rearrangement links TRBV4-2 to TRBJ2-5; TRBD2 aligns across 9 bases. The CDR3 extends over 16 amino acids. V lost 1 base, J lost 4 bases, and 7 bases stayed unmatched. Per the germline V gene, CDR1 is LGHNA and CDR2 is YNFKEQ. CDR3 residues: CASSQVAAGGPETQYF. The CDR3 nucleotides are TGTGCCAGCAGCCAAGTCGCCGCGGGGGGGCCAGAGACCCAGTACTTC.

The CDR3 protein is CSVDPQGGYGYTF. CDR3 coding DNA: TGCAGCGTTGACCCTCAGGGGGGCTATGGCTACACCTTC. V is TRBV29-1 and J is TRBJ1-2; 7 positions agree with TRBD1. V dropped 3 bases and J dropped 4; count of bases not matched to a gene: 5. The V gene's germline CDR1 is SQVTM and CDR2 ANQGSEA. CDR3 size: 13 residues.

This clone was counted many times. This chain joins TRBV19 and TRBJ2-7; possibly TRBD1 for D (6 bases). The CDR3 has 17 residues. Germline-derived CDR1 and CDR2 are LNHDA and SQIVND (reference sequence). The germline V and J ends were trimmed by 5 bases and 3 bases, with 23 bases remaining between them. CDR3 sequence reads: CASSLRGLSGQNYEQYF. CDR3 coding DNA: TGTGCCAGTAGTCTGAGGGGGTTGAGTGGGCAGAACTACGAGCAGTACTTC. Based on the CDR3 plus reference TRBV19 and TRBJ2-7, the full variable domain is DGGITQSPKYLFRKEGQNVTLSCEQNLNHDAMYWYRQDPGQGLRLIYYSQIVNDFQKGDIAEGYSVSREKKESFPLTVTSAQKNPTAFYLCASSLRGLSGQNYEQYFGPGTRLTVT.

This chain connects TRBV6-5 to TRBJ1-1; the D gene is possibly TRBD1 (6 bases). The length of the CDR3 is 16 residues. Trimming removed 0 bases at V and 11 bases at J, with 22 bases between. The V gene's germline CDR1 is MNHEY and CDR2 SVGAGI. The CDR3 here is CASSYSLQGYASGAFF. The CDR3 bases are TGTGCCAGCAGTTACTCTTTACAGGGTTATGCTAGTGGGGCTTTCTTT.

The chain links TRBV5-1 to TRBJ2-6; possible D gene TRBD2, 5 bases. CDR3 length: 14 amino acids. CDR1 and CDR2 (germline): SGHRS, YFSETQ. The V and J ends lost 6 bases and 1 base respectively, with 8 bases between them. Here the CDR3 DNA reads TGCGCCAGCAAAGCGGCTTCTGGGGCCAACGTCCTGACTTTC. Protein sequence: CASKAASGANVLTF.

This chain links TRBV10-2 with TRBJ2-1, with D unclear. This CDR3 region has 12 residues. Trimming took 3 bases from V and 4 from J, leaving 4 bases between them. CDR1 WSHSY and CDR2 SAAADI come from the germline V gene. As DNA, the CDR3 is TGCGCCAGCAGTGATACTTACAATGAGCAGTTCTTC. Protein product: CASSDTYNEQFF.

The chain is built from TRBV5-1 and TRBJ2-1; D possibly corresponds to TRBD2 (7 bases). The CDR3 is made up of 11 amino acids. CDR1 and CDR2 (germline): SGHRS, YFSETQ. V was shortened by 7 bases and J by 9 bases, with 11 bases between the two germline ends. CDR3 amino acids: CASAGEGEQFF. DNA for the CDR3: TGCGCCAGCGCAGGGGAGGGTGAGCAGTTCTTC.

The chain joins TRBV30 to TRBJ2-2; 7 nucleotides agree with TRBD1. V was clipped by 4 bases and J by 4 bases; unmatched bases: 3. CDR3 length: 13 amino acids. Germline CDR1 reads GTSNPN; CDR2 reads SVGIG (reference sequence). CDR3 loop: CAWTTGATGELFF. The DNA for the CDR3 is TGTGCCTGGACTACAGGGGCCACCGGGGAGCTGTTTTTT.

With regard to this clone: One junction end disagrees with the germline gene, perhaps due to a read error. J is TRBJ2-5 and V is TRBV7-7, with 10 bases identical to TRBD1. Germline CDR1 and CDR2: SSHAT and FNYEAQ (reference sequence). The CDR3 length is 15 residues. The CDR3 spells CASSASGTGVKTQYF. CDR3 sequence (DNA): TGTGCTAGCAGCGCCTCCGGGACAGGGGTAAAGACCCAGTACTTC.

The chain couples TRBV27 to TRBJ1-1; TRBD1 agrees at 9 bases. This CDR3 has 19 residues. The trim removed 1 base at V and 0 bases at J, leaving 12 bases unmatched. Germline CDR1 and CDR2: MNHEY and SMNVEV (reference sequence). The CDR3 DNA reads as TGTGCCAGCAGTTTATTTCCCGGGACAGGGAGATACGTGAACACTGAAGCTTTCTTT. Translating gives CASSLFPGTGRYVNTEAFF.

The chain employs TRBV2 and TRBJ1-2, with no clear D. V was clipped by 2 bases and J by 4 bases, with 8 bases between them. Germline V gene lookup returns CDR1 SNHLY and CDR2 FYNNEI. This CDR3 spans 13 amino acids. This CDR3 is CASSESGSYGYTF. The CDR3 coding sequence is TGTGCCAGCAGTGAATCAGGCAGCTATGGCTACACCTTC.

The CDR3 reads CAISESLGVGKLFF. The CDR3 DNA reads as TGTGCCATCAGTGAGTCACTGGGAGTTGGAAAACTGTTTTTT. This sequence joins TRBV10-3 and TRBJ1-4; D gene uncertain. The V gene lost 0 bases and the J gene lost 10 bases, with 12 bases spanning the gap. CDR3 length: 14 residues. Looked up from germline, CDR1 is ENHRY and CDR2 is SYGVKD.

The J gene is TRBJ2-7, the V gene TRBV3-1 (or the pseudogene TRBV3-2); D may be TRBD2 (5 bases). The V gene lost 0 bases and the J gene lost 6 bases, with 18 bases spanning the gap. This CDR3 spans 16 amino acids. Germline V gene data show CDR1 as LGHDT and CDR2 as YNNKEL (reference sequence). CDR3 sequence (DNA): TGTGCCAGCAGCCAAGAAATTGGACTCGCACGGGGCGAGCAGTACTTC. Encoded protein: CASSQEIGLARGEQYF.

A few counts support this clone. V and J are TRBV5-4 and TRBJ1-1; 8 bases are shared with TRBD1. This CDR3 is 15 amino acids long. Per the germline V gene, CDR1 is SGHNT and CDR2 is YYREEE (reference sequence). With 1 base clipped from V and 5 bases from J, the junction kept 7 bases outside the gene matches. CDR3 sequence: CASSLFGTGKTEAFF. The CDR3 bases are TGTGCCAGCAGCTTGTTTGGGACAGGAAAAACTGAAGCTTTCTTT.

By frequency in the sample, this clone is medium-sized (0.01 to 0.1%). The chain recombines TRBV5-1 with TRBJ1-4, with 7 bases aligning to TRBD1. The junction had 10 bases not matched to a gene; V was cut back by 0 bases and J by 8 bases. Germline CDR1 is SGHRS and CDR2 is YFSETQ. The CDR3 length is 16 residues. The CDR3 DNA reads as TGCGCCAGCAGCTTGGGGCCCGGGACAGCAGGGGAAAAACTGTTTTTT. It yields the protein CASSLGPGTAGEKLFF.

This clone has more than one count but fewer than ten. The J gene is TRBJ1-2, the V gene TRBV6-5; D unclear. Trimming took 6 bases from V and 4 from J, leaving 12 bases between them. CDR1 and CDR2 from the germline V gene are MNHEY and SVGAGI. The CDR3 loop spans 13 amino acids. For the CDR3, the DNA is TGTGCCAGCAGCGATTTGGGCCGCTATGGCTACACCTTC. Protein product: CASSDLGRYGYTF.

This clone was detected a few times. One end of the junction fails to match germline, which may point to a read error. V gene TRBV7-7 combines with J gene TRBJ1-5, with TRBD1 identical over 10 bases. The CDR3 consists of 20 residues. Germline CDR1 SSHAT, CDR2 FNYEAQ (reference sequence). The CDR3: CASSLGGDRGKFYSNQPQHF. The CDR3 bases are TGTGCTAGCAGCTTAGGGGGGGACAGGGGAAAGTTCTATAGCAATCAGCCCCAGCATTTT. Full variable domain (rest looked up from reference TRBV7-7 and TRBJ1-5): GAGVSQSPRYKVTKRGQDVTLRCDPISSHATLYWYQQALGQGPEFLTYFNYEAQPDKSGLPSDRFSAERPEGSISTLTIQRTEQRDSAMYRCASSLGGDRGKFYSNQPQHFGDGTRLSIL.

The chain couples TRBV18 to TRBJ2-5, with 9 bases fitting TRBD2. J lost 2 bases, V lost 4 bases, and 5 bases had no gene match. The CDR3 is 15 amino acids. Germline V gene sequence: CDR1 KGHSH, CDR2 LQKENI. This CDR3 is CASSRSRGGQETQYF. The CDR3 nucleotides read TGTGCCAGCTCACGATCGCGGGGGGGACAAGAGACCCAGTACTTC.

The chain employs TRBV11-2 and TRBJ2-7; 8 bases are a match to TRBD1. Per germline, CDR1 SGHAT and CDR2 FQNNGV. V shed 4 bases and J 3 bases; nucleotides not matched to a gene: 11. The CDR3 is made up of 16 amino acids. CDR3 DNA sequence: TGTGCCAGCAGCTCTAACAGGGGGAGATCTTTCTACGAGCAGTACTTC. Translation: CASSSNRGRSFYEQYF.

The chain links TRBV27 to TRBJ1-4, with unresolved D. The germline V and J ends were trimmed by 3 bases and 13 bases, with 15 bases remaining between them. Per the germline V gene, CDR1 is MNHEY and CDR2 is SMNVEV (reference sequence). CDR3 length: 13 residues. DNA for the CDR3: TGTGCCAGCAGTTTTCGATTTACGAGCCCACTGTTTTTT. Its protein product is CASSFRFTSPLFF. Variable domain in full (rest from reference TRBV27 and TRBJ1-4): EAQVTQNPRYLITVTGKKLTVTCSQNMNHEYMSWYRQDPGLGLRQIYYSMNVEVTDKGDVPEGYKVSRKEKRNFPLILESPSPNQTSLYFCASSFRFTSPLFFGSGTQLSVL.

The V and J genes are TRBV18 and TRBJ1-6, with D unclear. CDR1 is KGHSH and CDR2 is LQKENI in the germline V gene. V dropped 2 bases and J dropped 7 bases, with 12 bases sitting between them. The CDR3 runs to 15 residues. CDR3 protein: CASSPTREQNSPLHF. The CDR3 coding sequence is TGTGCCAGCTCACCAACCCGGGAACAGAATTCACCCCTCCACTTT.

This chain connects TRBV12-3 or TRBV12-4 to TRBJ1-3; D not certain. Trimming left V 5 bases short and J 7 bases short, with 9 bases between. The CDR3 has 12 residues. The CDR3 here is CASSMSGNTIYF. The CDR3 DNA sequence: TGTGCCAGCAGTATGAGCGGCAACACCATATATTTT.

The chain employs TRBV2 and TRBJ1-2; 7 bases map to TRBD1. Trimming removed 7 bases from V and 8 bases from J; junction bases left unmatched: 13. Per germline, CDR1 SNHLY and CDR2 FYNNEI. The CDR3 contains 14 residues. CDR3 in DNA: TGTGCCAGCAATAACAGGGGCCGACAAAGAGGCTACACCTTC. Its translation is CASNNRGRQRGYTF.

This clone was counted once. The V call is TRBV24-1, the J call TRBJ1-2, with 8 positions matching TRBD1. The CDR3 spans 14 residues. Germline V gene sequence: CDR1 KGHDR, CDR2 SFDVKD. The J segment lost 1 base and the V segment lost 7 bases, leaving 4 bases of the junction unmatched. The CDR3 region is CATSLTGVNYGYTF. The DNA for the CDR3 is TGTGCCACCAGCTTGACAGGGGTTAACTATGGCTACACCTTC.

The chain combines TRBV19 with TRBJ1-2; the D is unclear. The V gene's germline CDR1 is LNHDA and CDR2 SQIVND (reference sequence). This CDR3 is 14 amino acids long. Trimming removed 6 bases from V and 2 bases from J, with 13 bases in between. The CDR3 nucleotides are TGTGCCAGTAGGGCACGGGGTTCAAACTATGGCTACACCTTC. Its translation is CASRARGSNYGYTF.